The TCR beta chain described here comes from a study of T cell clonotyping in hematopoietic cell transplantation. Across the whole study: Recipient samples before transplant were obtained post-cytoreduction.

Note on this clone: Its target is not known.

Study conclusions and caveats: Broader posttransplant TCR repertoire diversity was predicted by graft donor and pretransplant recipient Inverse Simpson Index values.

This CDR3 contains 14 residues. The germline gives CDR1 MNHNS, CDR2 SASEGT. V shed 8 bases, J shed 8 bases, and the junction held 10 bases outside the gene matches. Clones were read by immunoSEQ multiplex PCR, and TCRdb kept only the in-frame ones, dropping some. The sample yields about 11,000 clones, 92% seen once. Indicated time point: recipient sample about 28 days before transplant, after cytoreduction. Samples: about 28 days before transplant, then days 30, 100 and 180 after. V usage is TRBV6-1 and J usage is TRBJ1-4; 8 bases line up with TRBD1. Source: peripheral blood mononuclear cells, taken before stem cell transplant. This receptor was identified in a woman aged 40 to 50 with acute myeloid leukemia. Some clones in this sample may be carry-over from other donors' samples. The CDR3: CASGQGLLMEKLFF. The CDR3 DNA is TGTGCCAGCGGACAGGGACTTCTAATGGAAAAACTGTTTTTT.